This TCR beta chain was recorded in a study of beta chain features in type 1 diabetes. For this clone: Its antigen is not identified.

Study results and limitations: Moderate but significant shortening of TCRB CDR3s was recorded in all four CD4+ subsets from Type 1 diabetes patients. Diminished insertions and augmented deletions at VDJ junctions characterized type 1 diabetes patients.

All of the isolated RNA was reverse transcribed, so expressed TCRB transcripts were sequenced. Samples of naive, central memory and regulatory T cells yielded a mean of about 3.57 million reads. The method was immunoSEQ multiplex PCR; TCRdb's version includes in-frame clones alone and lacks a portion of them. The repertoire holds approximately 260,000 clones, with roughly 21% as singletons. Germline assignment: CDR1 MDHEN and CDR2 SYDVKM. The CDR3 contains 14 residues. V lost 7 bases and J lost 0, with 12 bases in between. The sequenced material came from naive CD4+ T cells from blood. The receptor's source is a woman between 40 and 50 years old with type 1 diabetes. The chain employs TRBV28 and TRBJ1-1; possibly TRBD1 for D (5 bases). The CDR3 loop reads CASTLREVNTEAFF. For the CDR3, the DNA is TGTGCCAGCACTCTCAGGGAGGTGAACACTGAAGCTTTCTTT.